These 5 T cell receptor beta chains originate from one sample sequenced in a study of HIV-infected patients and healthy controls. Whole blood was used without fractionation, so all unsorted peripheral T cells were included. Reverse transcription used roughly 450 ng RNA and constant-region primers for alpha and beta. Each of the alpha and beta chains got its own library through chain-specific third strand synthesis with indices. TCRdb ran MiXCR on the 5' RACE reads and lists one entry per CDR3 protein. The sample has some 10,000 distinct CDR3 sequences, under 11% seen once. The sample here was blood, taken before antiretroviral therapy. The receptors here all came from an adult with HIV infection.

This clonotype is classed as medium-sized. The chain employs TRBV6-6 and TRBJ2-7, with 7 bases matching TRBD1. Trimming took 4 bases from V and 6 from J; bases not matched to a gene: 6. Germline CDR1 reads MNHNY; CDR2 reads SVGAGI (reference sequence). This CDR3 is 13 amino acids long. As DNA, the CDR3 is TGTGCCAGCAGTTTACAGGGGCCCACCGAGCAGTACTTC. It is translated as CASSLQGPTEQYF.

In its sample, this clonotype ranks as medium-sized. The V call is TRBV7-9, the J call TRBJ2-7; no clear D gene. V was shortened by 4 bases and J by 4 bases, with 8 bases between the two germline ends. The germline gives CDR1 SEHNR, CDR2 FQNEAQ (reference sequence). CDR3 length: 12 amino acids. CDR3 DNA: TGTGCCAGCAGCTCAGCGTGGTACGAGCAGTACTTC. Protein sequence: CASSSAWYEQYF.

In this sample, this clonotype turned up many times. This chain's CDR3 is CASSFGQYSNQPQHF. The DNA of the CDR3 is TGTGCCAGCAGCTTTGGGCAGTATAGCAATCAGCCCCAGCATTTT. V is TRBV7-9 and J is TRBJ1-5, with no clear D. Per the germline V gene, CDR1 is SEHNR and CDR2 is FQNEAQ (reference sequence). The CDR3 sequence is 15 residues long. Trimming removed 3 bases from V and 0 bases from J, with 9 bases in between.

A remark on this clonotype: Since a much larger clone is just one base distant, this may be a read error. This sequence joins TRBV19 and TRBJ2-1, with D possibly TRBD1 on 6 matching bases. Germline values: CDR1 LNHDA, CDR2 SQIVND (reference sequence). This CDR3 has 16 residues. CDR3 nucleotide sequence: TGTGCCAGTAGTATAGAATACAGGGAACCCTACAATGAGCGGTTCTTC. As protein: CASSIEYREPYNERFF.

CDR3 nucleotides: TGTGCCAGCGGTGGACAGGGCGTAGAAGCTTTCTTT. Its translation: CASGGQGVEAFF. V gene TRBV28 combines with J gene TRBJ1-1; 8 bases are a match to TRBD1. The ends lost 8 bases at V and 8 bases at J; junction bases unmatched: 7. From germline, CDR1 is MDHEN and CDR2 SYDVKM. The length of the CDR3 is 12 residues.